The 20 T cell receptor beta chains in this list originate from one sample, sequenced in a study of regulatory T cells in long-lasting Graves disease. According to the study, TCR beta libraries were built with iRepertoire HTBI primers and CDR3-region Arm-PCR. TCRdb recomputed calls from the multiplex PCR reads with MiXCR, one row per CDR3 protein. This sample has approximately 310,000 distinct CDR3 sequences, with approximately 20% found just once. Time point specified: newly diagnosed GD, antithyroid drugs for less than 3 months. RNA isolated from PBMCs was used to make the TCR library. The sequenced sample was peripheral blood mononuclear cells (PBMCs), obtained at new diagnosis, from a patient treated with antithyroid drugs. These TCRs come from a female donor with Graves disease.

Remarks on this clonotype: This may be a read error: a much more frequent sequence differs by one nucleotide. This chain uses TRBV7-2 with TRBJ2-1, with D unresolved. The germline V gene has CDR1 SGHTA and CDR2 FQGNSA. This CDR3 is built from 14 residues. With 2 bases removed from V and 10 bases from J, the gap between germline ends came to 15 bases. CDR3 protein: CASSLLLEPYEQFF. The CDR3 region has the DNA TGTGCCAGCAGCTTATTGTTAGAACCCTACGAGCAGTTCTTC.

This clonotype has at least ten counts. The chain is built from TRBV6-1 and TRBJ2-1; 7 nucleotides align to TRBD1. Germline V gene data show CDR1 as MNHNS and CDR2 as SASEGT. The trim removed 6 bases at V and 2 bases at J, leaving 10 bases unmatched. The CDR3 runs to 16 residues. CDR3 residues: CASRGTRQGTYNEQFF. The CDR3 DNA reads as TGTGCCAGCAGGGGAACCAGACAGGGTACCTACAATGAGCAGTTCTTC.

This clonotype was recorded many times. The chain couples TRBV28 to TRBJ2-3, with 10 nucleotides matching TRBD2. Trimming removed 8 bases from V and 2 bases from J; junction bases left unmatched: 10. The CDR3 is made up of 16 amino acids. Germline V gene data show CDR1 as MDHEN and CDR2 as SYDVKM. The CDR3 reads CASQRGGGLYTDTQYF. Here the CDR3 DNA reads TGTGCCAGCCAGCGGGGGGGGGGCTTATACACAGATACGCAGTATTTT.

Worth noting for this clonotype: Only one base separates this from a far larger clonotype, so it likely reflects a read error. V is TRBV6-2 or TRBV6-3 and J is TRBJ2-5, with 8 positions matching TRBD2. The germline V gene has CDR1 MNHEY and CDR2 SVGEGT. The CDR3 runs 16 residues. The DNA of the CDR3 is TGTGCCAGCAGACTTACTAGCGGTTACTACCAAGAGACCCAGTGCTTC. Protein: CASRLTSGYYQETQCF.

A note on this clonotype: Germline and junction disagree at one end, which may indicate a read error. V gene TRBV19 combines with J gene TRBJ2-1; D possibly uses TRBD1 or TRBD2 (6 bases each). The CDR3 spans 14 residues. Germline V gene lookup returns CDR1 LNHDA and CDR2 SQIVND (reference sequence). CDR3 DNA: TGTGCCGGTAGTATAGTGGAAACAGGGCGGGGGCAGTTCTTC. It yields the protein CAGSIVETGRGQFF.

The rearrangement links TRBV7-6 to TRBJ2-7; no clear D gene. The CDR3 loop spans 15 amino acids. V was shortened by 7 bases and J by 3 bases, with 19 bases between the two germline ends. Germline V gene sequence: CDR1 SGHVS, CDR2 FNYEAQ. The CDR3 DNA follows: TGTGCCAGCACCACACCTTTCGAGTCCGGCTACGAGCAGTACTTC. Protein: CASTTPFESGYEQYF.

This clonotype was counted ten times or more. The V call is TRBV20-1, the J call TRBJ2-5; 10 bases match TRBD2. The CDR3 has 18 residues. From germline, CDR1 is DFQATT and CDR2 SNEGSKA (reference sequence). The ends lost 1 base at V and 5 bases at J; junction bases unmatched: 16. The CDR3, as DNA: TGCAGTGCTAGAGCCGAACGAGTTAGCGGGAGGATAGGTGAGACCCAGTACTTC. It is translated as CSARAERVSGRIGETQYF.

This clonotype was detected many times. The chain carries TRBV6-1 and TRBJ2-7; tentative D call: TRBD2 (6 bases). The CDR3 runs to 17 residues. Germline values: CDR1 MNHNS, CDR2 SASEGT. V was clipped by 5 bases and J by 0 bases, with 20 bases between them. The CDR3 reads CASSRGVGRDSSYEQYF. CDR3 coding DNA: TGTGCCAGCAGTAGGGGAGTGGGGCGGGACTCCTCCTACGAGCAGTACTTC.

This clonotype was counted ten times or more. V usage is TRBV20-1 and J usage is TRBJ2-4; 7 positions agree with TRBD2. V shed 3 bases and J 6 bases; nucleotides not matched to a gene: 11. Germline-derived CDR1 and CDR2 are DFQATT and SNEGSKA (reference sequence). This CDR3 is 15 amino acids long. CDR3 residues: CSARPRAGARNIQYF. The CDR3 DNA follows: TGCAGTGCTAGGCCAAGGGCGGGAGCAAGAAACATTCAGTACTTC.

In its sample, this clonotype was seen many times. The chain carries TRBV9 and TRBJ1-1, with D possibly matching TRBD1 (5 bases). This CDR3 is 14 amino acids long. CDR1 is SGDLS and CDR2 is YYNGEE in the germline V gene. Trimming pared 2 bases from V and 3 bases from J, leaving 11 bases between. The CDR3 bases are TGTGCCAGCAGCGTTCTTGGGGGTGACACTGAAGCTTTCTTT. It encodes CASSVLGGDTEAFF.

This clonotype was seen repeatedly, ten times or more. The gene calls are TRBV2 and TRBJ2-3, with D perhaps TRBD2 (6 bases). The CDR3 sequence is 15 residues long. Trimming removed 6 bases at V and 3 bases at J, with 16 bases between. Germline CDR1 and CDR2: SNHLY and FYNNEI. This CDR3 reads CASRPRDWGTDTQYF. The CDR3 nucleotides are TGTGCCAGCAGACCCAGGGACTGGGGGACAGATACGCAGTATTTT.

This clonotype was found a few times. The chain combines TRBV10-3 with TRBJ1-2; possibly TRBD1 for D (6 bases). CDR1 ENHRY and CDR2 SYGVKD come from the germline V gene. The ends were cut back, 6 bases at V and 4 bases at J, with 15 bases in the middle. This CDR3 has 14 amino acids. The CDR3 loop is CAISRAGASYGYTF. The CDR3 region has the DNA TGTGCCATCAGCCGGGCAGGGGCCAGCTATGGCTACACCTTC.

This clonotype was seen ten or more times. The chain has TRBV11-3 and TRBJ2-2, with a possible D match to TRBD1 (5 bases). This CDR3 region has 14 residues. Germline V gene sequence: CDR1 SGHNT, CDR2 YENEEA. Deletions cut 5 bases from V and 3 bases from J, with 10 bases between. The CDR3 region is CASSQRQYTGELFF. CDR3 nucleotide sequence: TGTGCCAGCAGCCAACGACAGTACACCGGGGAGCTGTTTTTT.

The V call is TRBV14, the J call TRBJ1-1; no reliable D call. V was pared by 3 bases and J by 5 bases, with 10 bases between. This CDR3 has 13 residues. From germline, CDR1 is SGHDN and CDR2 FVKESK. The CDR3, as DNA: TGTGCCAGCAGCCAGGGGATTTGGACTGAAGCTTTCTTT. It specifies CASSQGIWTEAFF.

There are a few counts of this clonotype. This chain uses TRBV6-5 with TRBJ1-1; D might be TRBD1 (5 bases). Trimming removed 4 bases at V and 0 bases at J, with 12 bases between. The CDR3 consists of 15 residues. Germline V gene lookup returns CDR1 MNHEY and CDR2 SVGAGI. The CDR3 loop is CASSLGLPMNTEAFF. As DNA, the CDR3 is TGTGCCAGCAGTTTGGGACTGCCTATGAACACTGAAGCTTTCTTT.

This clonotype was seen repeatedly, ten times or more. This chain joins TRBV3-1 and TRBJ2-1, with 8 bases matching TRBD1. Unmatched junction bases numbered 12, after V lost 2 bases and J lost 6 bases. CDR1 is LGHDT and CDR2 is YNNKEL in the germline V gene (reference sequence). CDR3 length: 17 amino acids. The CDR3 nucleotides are TGTGCCAGCAGCCAAATCGACGGGGACAGGCTGATCAATGAGCAGTTCTTC. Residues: CASSQIDGDRLINEQFF.

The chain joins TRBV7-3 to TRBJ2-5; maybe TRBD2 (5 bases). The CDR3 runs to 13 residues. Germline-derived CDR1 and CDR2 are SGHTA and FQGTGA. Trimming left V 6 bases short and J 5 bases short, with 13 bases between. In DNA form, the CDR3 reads TGTGCCAGCAGTCGAAACCCGGGGGAGACCCAGTACTTC. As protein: CASSRNPGETQYF.

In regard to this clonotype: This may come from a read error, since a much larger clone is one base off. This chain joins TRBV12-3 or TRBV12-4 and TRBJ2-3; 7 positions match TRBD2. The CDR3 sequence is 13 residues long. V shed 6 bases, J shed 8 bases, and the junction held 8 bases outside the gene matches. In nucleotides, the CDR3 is TGTGCCAGCAGCCTCGGCGGGGGAGGTACGCAGTATTTT. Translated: CASSLGGGGTQYF.

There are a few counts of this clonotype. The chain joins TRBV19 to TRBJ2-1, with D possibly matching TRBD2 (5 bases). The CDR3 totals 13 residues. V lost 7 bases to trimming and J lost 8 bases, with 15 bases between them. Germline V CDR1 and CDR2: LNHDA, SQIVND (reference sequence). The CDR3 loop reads CASTWTQGDEQFF. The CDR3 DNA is TGTGCCAGTACTTGGACTCAAGGAGATGAGCAGTTCTTC.

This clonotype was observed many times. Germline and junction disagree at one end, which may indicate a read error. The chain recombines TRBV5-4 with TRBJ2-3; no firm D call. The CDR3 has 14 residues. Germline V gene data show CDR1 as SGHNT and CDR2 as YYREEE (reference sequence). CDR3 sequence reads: CASSLGDSKDTQYF. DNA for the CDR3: TGTGCCAGCAGCTTGGGTGATAGCAAAGATACGCAGTATTTT.